A selection of T cell receptor beta chains follows, all from one sample in a study of beta chain features in type 1 diabetes. Measured with immunoSEQ multiplex PCR; TCRdb has only the in-frame clones, and not every one. This sample carries 680,000 or so clones, over 10% of them seen once, and the ten largest clones take 0.022%. The material sequenced was naive CD4+ T cells from blood. These TCRs come from a young man with type 1 diabetes. CDR3s include the opening cysteine and the closing phenylalanine or tryptophan. Fields, in order: V gene, D gene, clone size, J gene, CDR3 protein, CDR3 DNA. D genes are given only for firm matches. Expanded clones get a size class; other rows say once, few or many, or leave the size out.

v_call: TRBV7-8
d_call: .
clone_size: .
j_call: TRBJ2-6
cdr3_aa: CASSLAGRTVRSGANVLTF
cdr3_nt: TGTGCCAGCAGCTTAGCCGGGCGGACAGTTCGCTCTGGGGCCAACGTCCTGACTTTC

v_call: TRBV11-3
d_call: .
clone_size: .
j_call: TRBJ2-7
cdr3_aa: CASSSTTAYEQYF
cdr3_nt: TGTGCCAGCAGCTCGACGACAGCCTACGAGCAGTACTTC

v_call: TRBV30
d_call: TRBD1
clone_size: few
j_call: TRBJ1-1
cdr3_aa: CAWSRQGDTEAFF
cdr3_nt: TGTGCCTGGAGTAGGCAGGGGGACACTGAAGCTTTCTTT

v_call: TRBV7-2
d_call: .
clone_size: .
j_call: TRBJ1-1
cdr3_aa: CASSLQENTEAFF
cdr3_nt: TGTGCCAGCAGCTTACAGGAGAACACTGAAGCTTTCTTT

v_call: TRBV5-1
d_call: .
clone_size: few
j_call: TRBJ1-1
cdr3_aa: CASSLLVDTEAFF
cdr3_nt: TGCGCCAGCAGCTTATTGGTGGACACTGAAGCTTTCTTT

v_call: TRBV10-3
d_call: .
clone_size: .
j_call: TRBJ1-1
cdr3_aa: CATSGVTEAFF
cdr3_nt: TGTGCCACATCAGGCGTGACTGAAGCTTTCTTT

v_call: TRBV7-2
d_call: TRBD1
clone_size: few
j_call: TRBJ1-2
cdr3_aa: CASSLTGGGSYGYTF
cdr3_nt: TGTGCCAGCAGCCTGACAGGGGGCGGCTCCTATGGCTACACCTTC

v_call: TRBV6-1
d_call: .
clone_size: .
j_call: TRBJ1-1
cdr3_aa: CASSEQGGTEAFF
cdr3_nt: TGTGCCAGCAGTGAACAAGGGGGCACTGAAGCTTTCTTT

v_call: TRBV28
d_call: .
clone_size: .
j_call: TRBJ2-7
cdr3_aa: CASSFSVYEQYF
cdr3_nt: TGTGCCAGCAGTTTTTCTGTGTACGAGCAGTACTTC

v_call: TRBV14
d_call: .
clone_size: .
j_call: TRBJ1-5
cdr3_aa: CASSLGGRGNQPQHF
cdr3_nt: TGTGCCAGCAGCCTGGGGGGAAGGGGCAATCAGCCCCAGCATTTT

v_call: TRBV29-1
d_call: .
clone_size: few
j_call: TRBJ1-1
cdr3_aa: CSWGGARAEAFF
cdr3_nt: TGCAGCTGGGGAGGGGCGAGGGCTGAAGCTTTCTTT

v_call: TRBV2
d_call: .
clone_size: .
j_call: TRBJ1-5
cdr3_aa: CASSENYGQPQHF
cdr3_nt: TGTGCCAGCAGTGAAAATTACGGGCAGCCCCAGCATTTT

v_call: TRBV30
d_call: .
clone_size: .
j_call: TRBJ1-2
cdr3_aa: CAWTFGMTAYTF
cdr3_nt: TGTGCCTGGACCTTTGGGATGACAGCCTACACCTTC

v_call: TRBV7-9
d_call: .
clone_size: .
j_call: TRBJ2-7
cdr3_aa: CASSQTVYEQYF
cdr3_nt: TGTGCCAGCAGCCAGACCGTATACGAGCAGTACTTC

v_call: TRBV5-6
d_call: TRBD1
clone_size: few
j_call: TRBJ1-5
cdr3_aa: CASSRIDRDHQPQHF
cdr3_nt: TGTGCCAGCAGCCGGATTGACAGGGATCATCAGCCCCAGCATTTT

v_call: TRBV19
d_call: TRBD1
clone_size: .
j_call: TRBJ2-7
cdr3_aa: CASRIGTAHSYEQYF
cdr3_nt: TGTGCCAGTAGGATAGGGACAGCTCACTCCTACGAGCAGTACTTC

v_call: TRBV19
d_call: TRBD1
clone_size: few
j_call: TRBJ2-1
cdr3_aa: CASSTIDRVRANEQFF
cdr3_nt: TGTGCCAGTAGTACAATCGACAGGGTTCGGGCCAATGAGCAGTTCTTC

v_call: TRBV7-2
d_call: .
clone_size: few
j_call: TRBJ2-2
cdr3_aa: CASSSTRVAGELFF
cdr3_nt: TGTGCCAGCAGCTCGACAAGGGTGGCCGGGGAGCTGTTTTTT

v_call: TRBV5-6
d_call: .
clone_size: few
j_call: TRBJ1-5
cdr3_aa: CASSLGRSSNQPQHF
cdr3_nt: TGTGCCAGCAGCTTAGGGAGGTCAAGCAATCAGCCCCAGCATTTT

v_call: TRBV2
d_call: TRBD1
clone_size: .
j_call: TRBJ2-2
cdr3_aa: CASFVGGRTGELFF
cdr3_nt: TGTGCCAGCTTTGTAGGGGGCCGGACCGGGGAGCTGTTTTTT

v_call: TRBV7-9
d_call: TRBD1
clone_size: .
j_call: TRBJ1-5
cdr3_aa: CAAGTDYSNQPQHF
cdr3_nt: TGTGCCGCGGGGACAGACTATAGCAATCAGCCCCAGCATTTT

v_call: TRBV6-1
d_call: .
clone_size: .
j_call: TRBJ2-2
cdr3_aa: CASIKTGPTGELFF
cdr3_nt: TGTGCCAGCATCAAGACAGGTCCCACCGGGGAGCTGTTTTTT